This T cell receptor (beta chain) was identified during a study of identical twins. Template switching (which added a universal primer site) was used, and cDNA carried unique molecular identifiers. TCRdb reprocessed the 5' RACE reads with MiXCR, giving one entry per CDR3 protein. Of around 1.7 million distinct CDR3 sequences detected, 32% appear once; the ten largest clones hold around 0.3%. Study-wide findings and caveats: It was cross-sectional statistical analysis, not following the same donors, that the conclusions relied on.

The germline V gene encodes CDR1 MNHEY and CDR2 SMNVEV (reference sequence). This CDR3 has 13 amino acids. Trimming took 4 bases from V and 8 from J, leaving 12 bases between them. This clonotype was seen a handful of times. The antigen is undetermined. Sequencing used cord blood. The sequence was obtained from a newborn girl in good health. The chain combines TRBV27 with TRBJ2-4, with D possibly matching TRBD2 (5 bases). The CDR3 reads CASSSFDGDIQYF. CDR3 nucleotides: TGTGCCAGCAGTTCATTTGACGGGGACATTCAGTACTTC.